This is a list of T cell receptor beta chains from one sample in a study of early T cells in non-severe SARS-CoV-2 infection. TCRdb re-derived calls from the 5' RACE reads in MiXCR, one entry per CDR3 protein. The profile shows 85,000 to 100,000 distinct CDR3 sequences, 11% of them singletons. Material: whole blood. The origin of the receptors is an adult who was a healthcare worker with PCR-confirmed SARS-CoV-2 infection or an uninfected control (not recorded which). Both conserved end residues are part of each CDR3. D genes are given only for firm matches. Expanded clones get a size class; other rows say once, few or many, or leave the size out.

d_call: TRBD1
j_call: TRBJ1-1
v_call: TRBV29-1
clone_size: few
cdr3_aa: CSLNRATGHTEAFF
cdr3_nt: TGCAGCTTGAACCGGGCGACAGGGCACACTGAAGCTTTCTTT

d_call: -
j_call: TRBJ1-2
v_call: TRBV7-9
clone_size: few
cdr3_aa: CASSFRQGNYGYTF
cdr3_nt: TGTGCCAGCAGCTTCCGGCAGGGGAACTATGGCTACACCTTC

d_call: -
j_call: TRBJ1-6
v_call: TRBV27
clone_size: few
cdr3_aa: CASSFAWDSPLHF
cdr3_nt: TGTGCCAGCAGTTTCGCGTGGGATTCACCCCTCCACTTT

d_call: -
j_call: TRBJ2-3
v_call: TRBV7-9
clone_size: -
cdr3_aa: CASSLVGVITDTQYF
cdr3_nt: TGTGCCAGCAGCTTAGTTGGGGTAATCACAGATACGCAGTATTTT

d_call: -
j_call: TRBJ2-1
v_call: TRBV12-3/TRBV12-4
clone_size: many
cdr3_aa: CASRGGADSSSYNEQFF
cdr3_nt: TGTGCCAGCAGAGGGGGGGCCGATTCGAGCTCCTACAATGAGCAGTTCTTC

d_call: TRBD1
j_call: TRBJ2-7
v_call: TRBV27
clone_size: many
cdr3_aa: CASSLRGQSYEQYF
cdr3_nt: TGTGCCAGCAGTCTACGGGGACAGTCCTACGAGCAGTACTTC

d_call: TRBD2
j_call: TRBJ2-1
v_call: TRBV27
clone_size: many
cdr3_aa: CASSLFRLAGSQAF
cdr3_nt: TGTGCCAGCAGTTTATTCAGACTAGCGGGAAGTCAGGCGTTC

d_call: TRBD1
j_call: TRBJ1-1
v_call: TRBV29-1
clone_size: -
cdr3_aa: CSASDRGVTEAFF
cdr3_nt: TGCAGCGCTTCGGACAGGGGTGTGACTGAAGCTTTCTTT

d_call: -
j_call: TRBJ1-1
v_call: TRBV27
clone_size: -
cdr3_aa: CASSLKTMNTEAFF
cdr3_nt: TGTGCCAGCAGTTTAAAGACAATGAACACTGAAGCTTTCTTT

d_call: -
j_call: TRBJ1-2
v_call: TRBV9
clone_size: few
cdr3_aa: CASSRTPTDSYGYTF
cdr3_nt: TGTGCCAGCAGCCGAACGCCTACGGACAGCTATGGCTACACCTTC

d_call: -
j_call: TRBJ1-1
v_call: TRBV20-1
clone_size: -
cdr3_aa: CSARDVRSAFF
cdr3_nt: TGCAGTGCTAGAGATGTGAGGTCGGCTTTCTTT

d_call: -
j_call: TRBJ2-1
v_call: TRBV14
clone_size: few
cdr3_aa: CASSQEARTVYNEQFF
cdr3_nt: TGTGCCAGCAGCCAAGAGGCTAGGACAGTGTACAATGAGCAGTTCTTC

d_call: -
j_call: TRBJ1-1
v_call: TRBV7-3
clone_size: many
cdr3_aa: CASSLNGPGEAFF
cdr3_nt: TGTGCCAGCAGCTTAAATGGGCCAGGAGAAGCTTTCTTT

d_call: TRBD1
j_call: TRBJ2-4
v_call: TRBV12-3/TRBV12-4
clone_size: few
cdr3_aa: CASSTISGQGWENIQYF
cdr3_nt: TGTGCCAGCAGTACTATCTCCGGACAGGGGTGGGAAAACATTCAGTACTTC

d_call: TRBD2
j_call: TRBJ2-3
v_call: TRBV6-5
clone_size: -
cdr3_aa: CASKQRKGRGGETDTQYF
cdr3_nt: TGTGCCAGCAAACAACGTAAAGGGCGGGGGGGAGAAACAGATACGCAGTATTTT

d_call: TRBD2
j_call: TRBJ2-3
v_call: TRBV27
clone_size: many
cdr3_aa: CASSGSGGLYSTDTQYF
cdr3_nt: TGTGCCAGCAGTGGAAGCGGGGGGCTGTATAGCACAGATACGCAGTATTTT

d_call: TRBD2
j_call: TRBJ2-3
v_call: TRBV27
clone_size: many
cdr3_aa: CASRPPSGRAGQDTQYF
cdr3_nt: TGTGCCAGCAGACCTCCTAGCGGGAGAGCCGGACAAGATACGCAGTATTTT

d_call: -
j_call: TRBJ1-1
v_call: TRBV12-3/TRBV12-4
clone_size: -
cdr3_aa: CASSFRRGTEAFF
cdr3_nt: TGTGCCAGCAGTTTCAGGCGGGGCACTGAAGCTTTCTTT

d_call: -
j_call: TRBJ1-2
v_call: TRBV6-1
clone_size: few
cdr3_aa: CASSPGGLYGYTF
cdr3_nt: TGTGCCAGCAGTCCGGGCGGGCTCTATGGCTACACCTTC

d_call: -
j_call: TRBJ1-2
v_call: TRBV28
clone_size: -
cdr3_aa: CASSSGHAYGYTF
cdr3_nt: TGTGCCAGCAGTTCCGGCCACGCCTATGGCTACACCTTC

d_call: -
j_call: TRBJ2-6
v_call: TRBV4-1
clone_size: -
cdr3_aa: CASSQFTGSGANVLTF
cdr3_nt: TGCGCCAGCAGCCAATTTACCGGCTCTGGGGCCAACGTCCTGACTTTC

d_call: -
j_call: TRBJ1-5
v_call: TRBV24-1
clone_size: many
cdr3_aa: CATSDLVSNQPQHF
cdr3_nt: TGTGCCACCAGTGATTTGGTGTCGAATCAGCCCCAGCATTTT

d_call: -
j_call: TRBJ1-1
v_call: TRBV21-1
clone_size: many
cdr3_aa: CASSKARNTEAFF
cdr3_nt: TGTGCCAGCAGCAAAGCTAGGAACACTGAAGCTTTCTTT

d_call: -
j_call: TRBJ2-5
v_call: TRBV5-8
clone_size: -
cdr3_aa: CASSLGRGLETQYF
cdr3_nt: TGTGCCAGCAGCTTGGGGAGGGGGCTGGAGACCCAGTACTTC

d_call: TRBD1
j_call: TRBJ1-2
v_call: TRBV4-1
clone_size: few
cdr3_aa: CASSPTGAPNGYTF
cdr3_nt: TGCGCCAGCAGCCCTACAGGGGCGCCGAATGGCTACACCTTC

d_call: -
j_call: TRBJ2-7
v_call: TRBV5-5
clone_size: -
cdr3_aa: CASSLARGNYEQYF
cdr3_nt: TGTGCCAGCAGCTTGGCCAGGGGCAACTACGAGCAGTACTTC

d_call: -
j_call: TRBJ2-1
v_call: TRBV6-4
clone_size: few
cdr3_aa: CASSSGQHNEQFF
cdr3_nt: TGTGCCAGCTCGAGCGGTCAACACAATGAGCAGTTCTTC

d_call: -
j_call: TRBJ2-1
v_call: TRBV4-1
clone_size: -
cdr3_aa: CASSSEGYSYNEQFF
cdr3_nt: TGCGCCAGCAGCTCGGAGGGTTACTCCTACAATGAGCAGTTCTTC

d_call: -
j_call: TRBJ2-7
v_call: TRBV3-1
clone_size: few
cdr3_aa: CASSQLPGVSYEQYF
cdr3_nt: TGTGCCAGCAGCCAACTGCCCGGGGTCTCCTACGAGCAGTACTTC

d_call: TRBD1
j_call: TRBJ2-7
v_call: TRBV7-3
clone_size: -
cdr3_aa: CASRWTGSSYEQYF
cdr3_nt: TGTGCCAGCAGGTGGACAGGAAGCTCCTACGAGCAGTACTTC

d_call: -
j_call: TRBJ2-1
v_call: TRBV28
clone_size: many
cdr3_aa: CASSFRGAPYNEQFF
cdr3_nt: TGTGCCAGCAGTTTTAGGGGGGCTCCTTACAATGAGCAGTTCTTC

d_call: -
j_call: TRBJ2-1
v_call: TRBV15
clone_size: many
cdr3_aa: CATSNRLGRISYNEQFF
cdr3_nt: TGTGCCACCAGCAACCGTTTGGGGCGGATCTCCTACAATGAGCAGTTCTTC

d_call: TRBD1
j_call: TRBJ2-2
v_call: TRBV7-8
clone_size: many
cdr3_aa: CASSFTGAGELFF
cdr3_nt: TGTGCCAGCAGCTTTACAGGGGCGGGGGAGCTGTTTTTT

d_call: -
j_call: TRBJ2-7
v_call: TRBV7-2
clone_size: few
cdr3_aa: CASSSSIYEQYF
cdr3_nt: TGTGCCAGCAGCTCCTCAATATACGAGCAGTACTTC

d_call: -
j_call: TRBJ2-5
v_call: TRBV5-1
clone_size: -
cdr3_aa: CASSLERPAQETQYF
cdr3_nt: TGCGCCAGCAGCTTGGAGCGTCCCGCACAAGAGACCCAGTACTTC

d_call: -
j_call: TRBJ1-3
v_call: TRBV28
clone_size: -
cdr3_aa: CASSFLAGSGNTIYF
cdr3_nt: TGTGCCAGCAGTTTTCTGGCAGGTTCGGGAAACACCATATATTTT

d_call: TRBD2
j_call: TRBJ2-1
v_call: TRBV6-2/TRBV6-3
clone_size: many
cdr3_aa: CASRKWTSGDNEQFF
cdr3_nt: TGTGCCAGCAGGAAGTGGACTAGCGGGGACAATGAGCAGTTCTTC

d_call: -
j_call: TRBJ1-6
v_call: TRBV3-1
clone_size: -
cdr3_aa: CASSQGANSPLHF
cdr3_nt: TGTGCCAGCAGCCAAGGGGCGAATTCACCCCTCCACTTT

d_call: -
j_call: TRBJ1-1
v_call: TRBV5-1
clone_size: many
cdr3_aa: CASSPWTVNTEAFF
cdr3_nt: TGCGCCAGCAGCCCCTGGACAGTGAACACTGAAGCTTTCTTT

d_call: TRBD2
j_call: TRBJ2-2
v_call: TRBV6-2/TRBV6-3
clone_size: few
cdr3_aa: CASSYRLAEFANTGELFF
cdr3_nt: TGTGCCAGCAGTTACAGGCTAGCGGAGTTCGCGAACACCGGGGAGCTGTTTTTT

d_call: TRBD1
j_call: TRBJ2-7
v_call: TRBV20-1
clone_size: few
cdr3_aa: CSAREDRGRRDPRLREQYF
cdr3_nt: TGCAGTGCTAGGGAGGACAGGGGGCGTCGAGACCCTAGACTACGAGAGCAGTACTTC

d_call: TRBD1
j_call: TRBJ1-1
v_call: TRBV5-5
clone_size: many
cdr3_aa: CASSLGLTGINTEAFF
cdr3_nt: TGTGCCAGCAGCTTGGGACTGACAGGGATCAACACTGAAGCTTTCTTT

d_call: -
j_call: TRBJ2-1
v_call: TRBV7-2
clone_size: few
cdr3_aa: CASSFLGSGDNEQFF
cdr3_nt: TGTGCCAGCAGCTTCCTGGGGAGCGGAGACAATGAGCAGTTCTTC

d_call: -
j_call: TRBJ1-1
v_call: TRBV2
clone_size: many
cdr3_aa: CASSEAGFTEAFF
cdr3_nt: TGTGCCAGCAGTGAAGCGGGTTTCACTGAAGCTTTCTTT

d_call: -
j_call: TRBJ2-7
v_call: TRBV4-1
clone_size: -
cdr3_aa: CASSQQPPYEQYF
cdr3_nt: TGCGCCAGCAGCCAACAGCCTCCCTACGAGCAGTACTTC

d_call: -
j_call: TRBJ1-2
v_call: TRBV28
clone_size: -
cdr3_aa: CASSFARVDYGYTF
cdr3_nt: TGTGCCAGCAGTTTTGCCAGGGTAGACTATGGCTACACCTTC

d_call: -
j_call: TRBJ1-1
v_call: TRBV7-9
clone_size: -
cdr3_aa: CASSIDRTNTEAFF
cdr3_nt: TGTGCCAGCAGCATTGACAGGACTAACACTGAAGCTTTCTTT

d_call: -
j_call: TRBJ1-6
v_call: TRBV28
clone_size: -
cdr3_aa: CASSFTTISPLHF
cdr3_nt: TGTGCCAGCAGTTTCACTACGATTTCACCCCTCCACTTT

d_call: -
j_call: TRBJ2-1
v_call: TRBV11-3
clone_size: few
cdr3_aa: CASSLNRGGTYNEQFF
cdr3_nt: TGTGCCAGCAGCTTAAACCGCGGGGGCACCTACAATGAGCAGTTCTTC

d_call: -
j_call: TRBJ2-1
v_call: TRBV9
clone_size: few
cdr3_aa: CASSVALEKNNEQFF
cdr3_nt: TGTGCCAGCAGCGTAGCCCTGGAAAAAAACAATGAGCAGTTCTTC